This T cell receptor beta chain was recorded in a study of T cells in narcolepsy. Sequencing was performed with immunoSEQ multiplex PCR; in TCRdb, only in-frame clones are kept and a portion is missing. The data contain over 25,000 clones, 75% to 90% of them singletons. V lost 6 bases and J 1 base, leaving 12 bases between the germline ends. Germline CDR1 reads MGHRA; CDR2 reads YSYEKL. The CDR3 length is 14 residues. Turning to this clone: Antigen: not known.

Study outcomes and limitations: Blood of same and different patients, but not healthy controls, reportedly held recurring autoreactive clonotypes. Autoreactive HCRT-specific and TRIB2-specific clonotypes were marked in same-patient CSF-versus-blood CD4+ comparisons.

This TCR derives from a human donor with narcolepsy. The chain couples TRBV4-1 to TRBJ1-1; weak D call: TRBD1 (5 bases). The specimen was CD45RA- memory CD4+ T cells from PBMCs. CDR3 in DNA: TGCGCCAGCAGATTCCTTGGACAGAACACTGAAGCTTTCTTT. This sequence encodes CASRFLGQNTEAFF.